These 21 T cell receptor beta chains came from one sample sequenced in a study of blood T cell repertoires in COVID-19. The assay was immunoSEQ multiplex PCR, and TCRdb's table has in-frame clones only and misses some. Here the sample spans hundreds of thousands of clones, approximately 91% being singletons. Sequencing was done on a sample of PBMCs or T cells enriched from blood (not recorded which). These receptors were taken from a woman aged 40 to 55 who had recovered from COVID-19.

The V call is TRBV30, the J call TRBJ2-3; 9 bases are a match to TRBD1. V gave up 2 bases and J gave up 3 bases; unmatched junction bases: 9. The CDR3 totals 16 residues. CDR1 and CDR2 from the germline V gene are GTSNPN and SVGIG (reference sequence). The CDR3 nucleotides read TGTGCCTGGAGTAAGGACAGGGGACTGCGGACAGATACGCAGTATTTT. It encodes CAWSKDRGLRTDTQYF.

The table lists this clone with a count of one. The V gene is TRBV27, the J gene TRBJ2-7; TRBD1 might be the D (6 bases). CDR3 length equals 11 residues. The ends were cut back, 8 bases at V and 3 bases at J, with 8 bases in the middle. Germline loops: CDR1 MNHEY, CDR2 SMNVEV (reference sequence). The CDR3: CASGQFYEQYF. Here the CDR3 DNA reads TGTGCCAGCGGACAGTTCTACGAGCAGTACTTC.

J is TRBJ2-4 and V is TRBV28; 7 positions match TRBD2. Germline V gene data show CDR1 as MDHEN and CDR2 as SYDVKM. V shed 7 bases and J 3 bases; nucleotides not matched to a gene: 9. This CDR3 comprises 15 residues. The CDR3 nucleotides are TGTGCCAGCACGATTGGGACGGGGGGCAAAAACATTCAGTACTTC. Translating it yields CASTIGTGGKNIQYF.

The sample holds one count of this clone. The chain is built from TRBV6-4 and TRBJ2-3, with 8 bases that match TRBD2. This CDR3 is 15 amino acids long. J lost 1 base, V lost 5 bases, and 5 bases had no gene match. Germline V CDR1 and CDR2: MRHNA, SNTAGT. CDR3 nucleotides: TGTGCCAGCAGTCCCGAGACTAGCGGCACAGATACGCAGTATTTT. As protein: CASSPETSGTDTQYF.

The chain combines TRBV7-2 with TRBJ1-3; possibly TRBD1 for D (5 bases). V gave up 3 bases and J gave up 2 bases, with 14 bases separating them. This CDR3 has 16 residues. Germline loops: CDR1 SGHTA, CDR2 FQGNSA. The CDR3 sequence is CASSFNSRGAGNTIYF. The DNA for the CDR3 is TGTGCCAGCAGCTTTAACTCCCGGGGGGCTGGAAACACCATATATTTT.

The chain combines TRBV28 with TRBJ1-5, with no clear D. The CDR3 totals 14 residues. Trimming stripped 6 bases from V and 1 base from J, with 10 bases between. The germline CDR1 and CDR2 sequences are MDHEN and SYDVKM. The CDR3 DNA is TGTGCCAGCAGATTGAGGGAGAGCAATCAGCCCCAGCATTTT. Its translation: CASRLRESNQPQHF.

The CDR3, as DNA: TGTGCCAGCAGCCCCGGGGGTAGCTCCTACAATGAGCAGTTCTTC. Translated, it gives CASSPGGSSYNEQFF. The V and J genes are TRBV11-3 and TRBJ2-1; D is possibly TRBD2 (6 bases). Germline V gives CDR1 SGHNT, CDR2 YENEEA. The length of the CDR3 is 15 residues. Trimming stripped 5 bases from V and 0 bases from J, with 11 bases between. The whole variable domain, filled in from reference TRBV11-3 and TRBJ2-1, reads EAGVVQSPRYKIIEKKQPVAFWCNPISGHNTLYWYLQNLGQGPELLIRYENEEAVDDSQLPKDRFSAERLKGVDSTLKIQPAELGDSAVYLCASSPGGSSYNEQFFGPGTRLTVL.

This chain links TRBV18 with TRBJ1-5, with 7 bases lining up with TRBD1. V lost 6 bases to trimming and J lost 4 bases; unmatched junction nucleotides: 0. CDR1 KGHSH and CDR2 LQKENI come from the germline V gene. There are 12 residues in the CDR3. The CDR3 DNA is TGTGCCAGCTCGACAGGGAATCAGCCCCAGCATTTT. Translation: CASSTGNQPQHF.

The rearrangement links TRBV4-3 to TRBJ2-2, with TRBD1 identical over 7 bases. After removal of 3 bases from V and 7 bases from J, the junction contained 8 bases not matched to a gene. Germline V gives CDR1 LGHNA, CDR2 YSLEER. CDR3 length: 15 residues. Written as DNA, the CDR3 is TGCGCCAGCAGCCACGAAGACAGGGCGGACGGGGAGCTGTTTTTT. This translates into CASSHEDRADGELFF.

This clone was counted a few times. The chain combines TRBV20-1 with TRBJ2-1; D unclear. CDR3 length: 8 amino acids. Trimming left V 8 bases short and J 8 bases short, with 4 bases between. The germline CDR1 and CDR2 sequences are DFQATT and SNEGSKA (reference sequence). CDR3 amino acids: CSPDEQFF. The CDR3 nucleotides are TGCAGTCCGGATGAGCAGTTCTTC.

This sequence joins TRBV6-5 and TRBJ1-1; TRBD1 is a possible D gene (6 bases). V was shortened by 5 bases and J by 5 bases, with 12 bases between the two germline ends. Germline V gene lookup returns CDR1 MNHEY and CDR2 SVGAGI. This CDR3 contains 13 residues. CDR3 in DNA: TGTGCCAGCAGTCTGTACAGGGAAACTGAAGCTTTCTTT. It translates to CASSLYRETEAFF.

The chain combines TRBV27 with TRBJ1-5, with TRBD1 identical over 9 bases. The V gene end was trimmed by 0 bases and the J gene end by 0 bases; junction bases not matched to a gene: 3. The CDR3 loop spans 17 amino acids. The V gene's germline CDR1 is MNHEY and CDR2 SMNVEV (reference sequence). In DNA, the CDR3 is TGTGCCAGCAGTTTATCGGGGACAGGGTCTAGCAATCAGCCCCAGCATTTT. Encoded protein: CASSLSGTGSSNQPQHF.

The chain carries TRBV15 and TRBJ2-7, with D possibly being TRBD1 (6 bases). V dropped 0 bases and J dropped 2 bases, with 11 bases sitting between them. CDR3 length: 15 amino acids. Germline V lookup: CDR1 LNHNV, CDR2 YYDKDF (reference sequence). CDR3 residues: CATSREATGTYEQYF. CDR3 DNA: TGTGCCACCAGCAGAGAAGCCACAGGGACCTACGAGCAGTACTTC.

The rearrangement joins TRBV7-2 to TRBJ2-1; 8 bases align to TRBD2. The CDR3 totals 18 residues. Germline V lookup: CDR1 SGHTA, CDR2 FQGNSA. Germline trimming cut 7 bases from V and 7 bases from J; bases unmatched to any gene: 21. The CDR3 protein is CASTRRGGSGPPFNEQFF. The CDR3 region has the DNA TGTGCCAGCACCCGACGGGGGGGTAGCGGTCCCCCCTTTAATGAGCAGTTCTTC.

This sequence joins TRBV4-3 and TRBJ2-7; 9 nucleotides agree with TRBD1. Germline V lookup: CDR1 LGHNA, CDR2 YSLEER. The junction had 10 bases not matched to a gene; V was cut back by 4 bases and J by 6 bases. The CDR3 is 15 amino acids. The CDR3 here is CASSPSGTGSGEQYF. The CDR3 DNA follows: TGCGCCAGCAGCCCTTCCGGGACAGGGTCGGGCGAGCAGTACTTC.

V and J are TRBV27 and TRBJ2-3, with D tentatively TRBD1 (6 bases). Germline lookup yields CDR1 MNHEY and CDR2 SMNVEV (reference sequence). Trimming stripped 4 bases from V and 6 bases from J, with 11 bases between. This CDR3 is built from 13 residues. The CDR3 coding sequence is TGTGCCAGCAGTTCAGGGGTCGGGGATACGCAGTATTTT. It codes for CASSSGVGDTQYF.

This chain links TRBV5-1 with TRBJ2-2; 10 bases are a match to TRBD2. After removal of 9 bases from V and 2 bases from J, the junction contained 4 bases not matched to a gene. Germline V gene lookup returns CDR1 SGHRS and CDR2 YFSETQ. The CDR3 has 14 residues. The CDR3 DNA is TGCGCCACCTCTAGCGGGAGAAACACCGGGGAGCTGTTTTTT. Translation gives CATSSGRNTGELFF.

V and J are TRBV3-1 (or the pseudogene TRBV3-2) and TRBJ2-7; D call uncertain. Per germline, CDR1 LGHDT and CDR2 YNNKEL (reference sequence). Trimming cost V 2 bases and J 3 bases, with 17 bases left between them. The CDR3 runs to 16 residues. Written as DNA, the CDR3 is TGTGCCAGCAGCCAAATGCCAGCGAGCCCAAACTACGAGCAGTACTTC. This translates into CASSQMPASPNYEQYF.

This clone has only one observation. This rearrangement joins TRBV5-1 to TRBJ1-6; 7 bases map to TRBD1. CDR1 and CDR2 from the germline V gene are SGHRS and YFSETQ. The V gene end was trimmed by 7 bases and the J gene end by 9 bases; junction bases not matched to a gene: 7. There are 13 residues in the CDR3. CDR3 residues: CASAGGSSSPLHF. The CDR3 DNA follows: TGCGCCAGCGCAGGGGGATCGAGTTCACCCCTCCACTTT. The full variable domain, in which reference TRBV5-1 and TRBJ1-6 provide the parts outside the CDR3, is KAGVTQTPRYLIKTRGQQVTLSCSPISGHRSVSWYQQTPGQGLQFLFEYFSETQRNKGNFPGRFSGRQFSNSRSEMNVSTLELGDSALYLCASAGGSSSPLHFGNGTRLTVT.

The chain recombines TRBV27 with TRBJ1-3; 8 nucleotides agree with TRBD1. CDR1 MNHEY and CDR2 SMNVEV come from the germline V gene (reference sequence). V dropped 2 bases and J dropped 4; count of bases not matched to a gene: 4. The CDR3 is 15 residues long. CDR3 in amino acids: CASSLQGAEGNTIYF. For the CDR3, the DNA is TGTGCCAGCAGTTTACAGGGGGCAGAGGGAAACACCATATATTTT.

In its sample, this clone was seen once. The CDR3 loop reads CASSLGGVVPTTTYEQYF. CDR3 bases: TGCGCCAGCAGCTTAGGGGGTGTAGTTCCCACGACGACCTACGAGCAGTACTTC. The chain has TRBV5-1 and TRBJ2-7, with D perhaps TRBD1 (6 bases). V was trimmed by 2 bases and J by 2 bases, leaving 23 bases between them. This CDR3 spans 18 amino acids. The germline CDR1 and CDR2 sequences are SGHRS and YFSETQ.